The rows below give T cell receptor beta chains drawn from one sample of a study of brain T cells in children with intractable seizures. Data came from immunoSEQ multiplex PCR; TCRdb stores just in-frame clones and leaves some out. Here the sample spans tens of thousands of clones, 93% being singletons. The material was peripheral blood, obtained at surgery. These receptors originate from a boy younger than two with tuberous sclerosis and intractable seizures. The conserved cysteine and the conserved F or W are not part of the CDR3 here. A D gene is named only where the DNA matches it firmly.

D | J | V | CDR3
- | TRBJ2-3 | TRBV19 | ASKVGGEDTQY
- | TRBJ1-1 | TRBV7-9 | ASSLGFGVNTEAF
- | TRBJ2-3 | TRBV9 | ASSVGVRLVRTDTQY
- | TRBJ1-1 | TRBV5-1 | ASSVRTLGDMNTEAF
- | TRBJ2-5 | TRBV12-3/TRBV12-4 | ASSQTRTQY
TRBD2 | TRBJ2-1 | TRBV6-5 | ASSYSRSGVYNEQF
- | TRBJ2-3 | TRBV7-9 | ASSPRVARGFTDTQY
TRBD1 | TRBJ1-2 | TRBV9 | ASSADRGLGYGYT
- | TRBJ2-5 | TRBV5-6 | ASSLQETQY
- | TRBJ1-1 | TRBV5-5 | ASSRRTVENTEAF
- | TRBJ2-7 | TRBV6-5 | ATGGGASYEQY
- | TRBJ2-7 | TRBV27 | ASSPLGDLGYEQY
TRBD1 | TRBJ1-1 | TRBV6-5 | ASSYLGQGDEAF
TRBD1 | TRBJ2-7 | TRBV5-4 | ASSLNYRGLHIQGAYEQY
- | TRBJ2-5 | TRBV3-1/TRBV3-2 | ASSQDPGLGETQY
- | TRBJ1-4 | TRBV19 | ASQPNLGGKLF
TRBD2 | TRBJ2-7 | TRBV5-1 | ASSYSGKVSHGEQY
TRBD1 | TRBJ2-7 | TRBV5-6 | ASSHGQGSYEQY
- | TRBJ1-5 | TRBV6-2/TRBV6-3 | ASSYSEENQPQH
- | TRBJ1-2 | TRBV6-5 | AGYLDANYGYT
TRBD2 | TRBJ2-1 | TRBV16 | ASSHRLAGVSSYNEQF
- | TRBJ2-1 | TRBV19 | ASLSFGSEDNEQF
- | TRBJ1-2 | TRBV20-1 | SARGSYGYT
- | TRBJ2-3 | TRBV5-6 | ASSLGRRVADTQY
- | TRBJ2-1 | TRBV24-1 | ATSDFGEQF
TRBD2 | TRBJ2-3 | TRBV5-1 | ASSLAASGGGQY
- | TRBJ1-5 | TRBV7-9 | ASSFNNQPQH
- | TRBJ1-3 | TRBV12-3/TRBV12-4 | ASSLTSGNTIY
- | TRBJ1-1 | TRBV11-2 | ASSLAQGTEAF
- | TRBJ1-5 | TRBV27 | ASSLSSQGKNQPQH
- | TRBJ1-1 | TRBV29-1 | SVEERVGTEAF
TRBD1 | TRBJ1-2 | TRBV9 | ASSVDPDRGYGYT
- | TRBJ1-6 | TRBV6-5 | ASRSVDRYNSPLH
- | TRBJ2-3 | TRBV12-3/TRBV12-4 | ASSPPGDTQY
TRBD1 | TRBJ2-7 | TRBV29-1 | SVDVGQGPGEQY
- | TRBJ2-1 | TRBV2 | AVRAANEQF
- | TRBJ1-1 | TRBV3-1/TRBV3-2 | ASSQGGQNTEAF
- | TRBJ1-2 | TRBV5-1 | ASSPGAVDGYT
- | TRBJ2-2 | TRBV3-1/TRBV3-2 | ASSQVIRTANTGELF
- | TRBJ1-3 | TRBV5-5 | ASSVGSGGNTIY
TRBD2 | TRBJ2-5 | TRBV9 | ASSVQLAGGPFETQY
TRBD1 | TRBJ1-2 | TRBV14 | ASSHQQGDFYGYT
- | TRBJ1-4 | TRBV18 | ASSPNGDYEKLF
- | TRBJ2-7 | TRBV3-1/TRBV3-2 | ASSQPDTQAYEQY
TRBD2 | TRBJ2-7 | TRBV19 | ASSISSGALEQY
TRBD1 | TRBJ2-1 | TRBV7-3 | ASSHDRGHRLSSYNEQF
TRBD1 | TRBJ2-5 | TRBV10-1 | ASGQGARRETQY
TRBD2 | TRBJ2-3 | TRBV6-5 | ASSAGTSGRDTQY
TRBD1 | TRBJ1-1 | TRBV3-1/TRBV3-2 | ASSQLSPGTGGATEAF
- | TRBJ2-7 | TRBV5-1 | ASSLTRDYEQY